The following is a TCR beta chain sequence with its context. These data belong to a study of metastatic and nonmetastatic thyroid tumors. Through MiXCR, TCRdb re-clonotyped the PCR reads. The table shows around 8,600 clones, with less than 40% occurring only once. No patient had received any treatment before thyroid surgery. In germline, CDR1 is KGHSH, CDR2 LQKENI. J gave up 1 base and V 3 bases, and 1 base lay outside the gene matches. This CDR3 is 15 amino acids long. Sequencing was done on a sample of tumor tissue. V is TRBV18 and J is TRBJ2-2; TRBD1 matches at 8 bases. This TCR was sampled from a female donor with papillary thyroid cancer or a benign thyroid nodule (not recorded which). Some clones in this sample may be carry-over from other donors' samples. DNA of the CDR3: TGTGCCAGCTCACCCGGGACAGGGAACACCGGGGAGCTGTTTTTT. It is translated as CASSPGTGNTGELFF.